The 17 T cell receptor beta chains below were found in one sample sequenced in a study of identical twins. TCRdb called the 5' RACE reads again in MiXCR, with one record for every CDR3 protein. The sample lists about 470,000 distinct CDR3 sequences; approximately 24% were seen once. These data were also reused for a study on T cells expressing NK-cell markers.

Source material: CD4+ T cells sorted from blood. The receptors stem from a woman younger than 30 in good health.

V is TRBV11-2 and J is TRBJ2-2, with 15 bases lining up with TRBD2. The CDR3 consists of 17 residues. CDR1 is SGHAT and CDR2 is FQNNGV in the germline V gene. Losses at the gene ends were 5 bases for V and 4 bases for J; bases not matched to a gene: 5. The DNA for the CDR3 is TGTGCCAGCAGCCGAGGACTAGCGGGAGGGAGCACCGGGGAGCTGTTTTTT. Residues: CASSRGLAGGSTGELFF.

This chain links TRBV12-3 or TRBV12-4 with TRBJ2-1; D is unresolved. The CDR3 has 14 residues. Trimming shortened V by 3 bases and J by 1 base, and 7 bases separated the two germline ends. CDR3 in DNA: TGTGCCAGCAGTTTTGAAATATCCTACAATGAGCAGTTCTTC. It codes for CASSFEISYNEQFF.

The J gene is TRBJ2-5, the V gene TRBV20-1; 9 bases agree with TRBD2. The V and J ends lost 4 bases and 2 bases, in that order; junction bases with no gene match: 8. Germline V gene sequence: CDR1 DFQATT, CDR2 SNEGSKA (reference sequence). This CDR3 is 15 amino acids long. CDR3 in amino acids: CSAIGLAGSQETQYF. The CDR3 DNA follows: TGCAGTGCTATAGGTCTAGCGGGATCACAAGAGACCCAGTACTTC.

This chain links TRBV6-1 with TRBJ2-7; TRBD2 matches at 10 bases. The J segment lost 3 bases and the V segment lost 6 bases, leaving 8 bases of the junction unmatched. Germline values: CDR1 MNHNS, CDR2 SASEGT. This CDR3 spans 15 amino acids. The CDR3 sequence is CASSPGTSAVYEQYF. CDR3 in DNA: TGTGCCAGCAGCCCCGGGACTAGCGCAGTCTACGAGCAGTACTTC.

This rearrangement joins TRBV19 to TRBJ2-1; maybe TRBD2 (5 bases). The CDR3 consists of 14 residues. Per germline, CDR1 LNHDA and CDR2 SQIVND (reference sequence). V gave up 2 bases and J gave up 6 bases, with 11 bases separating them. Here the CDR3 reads CASSIIQRSNEQFF. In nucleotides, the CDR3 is TGTGCCAGTAGTATAATCCAGCGGTCCAATGAGCAGTTCTTC.

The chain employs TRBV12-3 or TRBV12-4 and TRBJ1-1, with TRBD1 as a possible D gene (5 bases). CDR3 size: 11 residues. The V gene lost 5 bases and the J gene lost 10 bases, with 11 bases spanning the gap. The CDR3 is CASSATDGAFF. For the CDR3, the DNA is TGTGCCAGCAGTGCGACAGACGGAGCTTTCTTT.

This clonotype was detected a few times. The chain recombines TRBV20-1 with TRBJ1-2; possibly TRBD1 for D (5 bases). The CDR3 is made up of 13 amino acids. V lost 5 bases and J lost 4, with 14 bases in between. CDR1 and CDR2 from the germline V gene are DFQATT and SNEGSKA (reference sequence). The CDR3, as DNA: TGCAGTGCTCCCCGGCAGGGCCTCTATGGCTACACCTTC. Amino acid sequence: CSAPRQGLYGYTF.

The CDR3 DNA reads as TGCGCCAGCAGCCCCCCTCTCTTGGAGGAGCAGTACTTC. It yields the protein CASSPPLLEEQYF. The chain employs TRBV5-1 and TRBJ2-7; D is unclear. The CDR3 spans 13 residues. Germline values: CDR1 SGHRS, CDR2 YFSETQ. V shed 4 bases and J shed 7 bases, with 15 bases lying between them.

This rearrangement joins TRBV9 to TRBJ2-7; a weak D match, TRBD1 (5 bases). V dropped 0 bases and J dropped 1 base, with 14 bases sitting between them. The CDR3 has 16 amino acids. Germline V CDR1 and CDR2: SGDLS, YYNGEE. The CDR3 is CASSVGGRGFSYEQYF. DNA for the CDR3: TGTGCCAGCAGCGTAGGAGGAAGGGGCTTTTCCTACGAGCAGTACTTC.

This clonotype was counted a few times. The CDR3 DNA reads TGCAGTGCTAGCAAGAAAGGGGGAAGCACTGAAGCTTTCTTT. It specifies CSASKKGGSTEAFF. V usage is TRBV20-1 and J usage is TRBJ1-1, with D perhaps TRBD1 (6 bases). V was trimmed by 3 bases and J by 4 bases, leaving 15 bases between them. The CDR3 is 14 residues long. Germline V gives CDR1 DFQATT, CDR2 SNEGSKA (reference sequence).

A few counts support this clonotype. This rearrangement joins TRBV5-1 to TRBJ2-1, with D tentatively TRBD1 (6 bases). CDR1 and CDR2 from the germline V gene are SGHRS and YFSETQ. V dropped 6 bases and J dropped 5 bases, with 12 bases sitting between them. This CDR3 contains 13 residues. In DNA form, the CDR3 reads TGCGCCAGCAACCGGGACACGCACAATGAGCAGTTCTTC. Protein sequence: CASNRDTHNEQFF. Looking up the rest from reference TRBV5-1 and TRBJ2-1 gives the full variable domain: KAGVTQTPRYLIKTRGQQVTLSCSPISGHRSVSWYQQTPGQGLQFLFEYFSETQRNKGNFPGRFSGRQFSNSRSEMNVSTLELGDSALYLCASNRDTHNEQFFGPGTRLTVL.

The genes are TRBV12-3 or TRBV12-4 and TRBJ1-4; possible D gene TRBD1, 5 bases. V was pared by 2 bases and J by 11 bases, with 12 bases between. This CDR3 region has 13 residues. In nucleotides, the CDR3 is TGTGCCAGCAGTTTATTCCAGGGTGTGAAACTGTTTTTT. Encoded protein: CASSLFQGVKLFF.

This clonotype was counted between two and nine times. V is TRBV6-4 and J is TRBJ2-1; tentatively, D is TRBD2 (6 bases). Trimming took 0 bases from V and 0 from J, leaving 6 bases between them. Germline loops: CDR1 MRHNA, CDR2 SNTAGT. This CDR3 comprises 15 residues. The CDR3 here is CASSDSAGSYNEQFF. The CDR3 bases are TGTGCCAGCAGTGACTCAGCGGGCTCCTACAATGAGCAGTTCTTC.

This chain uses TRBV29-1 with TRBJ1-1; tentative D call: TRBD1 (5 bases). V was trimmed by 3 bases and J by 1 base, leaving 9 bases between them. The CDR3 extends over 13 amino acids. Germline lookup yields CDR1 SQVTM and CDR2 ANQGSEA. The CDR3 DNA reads TGCAGCGTTGAGGGACGCAGGAACACTGAAGCTTTCTTT. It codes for CSVEGRRNTEAFF.

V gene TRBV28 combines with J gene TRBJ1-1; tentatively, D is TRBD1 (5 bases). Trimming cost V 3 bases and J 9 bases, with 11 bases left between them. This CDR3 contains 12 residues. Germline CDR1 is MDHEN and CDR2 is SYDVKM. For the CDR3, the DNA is TGTGCCAGCAGTTTTCTGGGACCTAAAGCTTTCTTT. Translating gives CASSFLGPKAFF.

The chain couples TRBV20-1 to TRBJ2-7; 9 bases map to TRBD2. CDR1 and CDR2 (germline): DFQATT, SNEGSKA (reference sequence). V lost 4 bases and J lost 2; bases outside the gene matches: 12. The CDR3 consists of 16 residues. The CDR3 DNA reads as TGCAGTGCTACAGAACTAGCGGGTGACCGAACCTACGAGCAGTACTTC. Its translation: CSATELAGDRTYEQYF.

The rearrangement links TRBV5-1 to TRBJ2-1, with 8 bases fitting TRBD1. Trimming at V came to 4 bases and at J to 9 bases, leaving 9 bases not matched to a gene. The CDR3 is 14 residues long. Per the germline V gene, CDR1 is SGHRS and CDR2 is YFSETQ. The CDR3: CASSEQGAIGEQFF. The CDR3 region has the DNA TGCGCCAGCAGCGAGCAGGGGGCAATTGGTGAGCAGTTCTTC. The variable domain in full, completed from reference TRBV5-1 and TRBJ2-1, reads KAGVTQTPRYLIKTRGQQVTLSCSPISGHRSVSWYQQTPGQGLQFLFEYFSETQRNKGNFPGRFSGRQFSNSRSEMNVSTLELGDSALYLCASSEQGAIGEQFFGPGTRLTVL.